This passage covers 23 T cell receptor beta chains from one sample sequenced in a study of cytomegalovirus exposure and HLA in healthy donors. The study ran its PCR with 60 Vbeta and 13 Jbeta primers. Libraries were prepared by immunoSEQ multiplex PCR; TCRdb keeps only in-frame clonotypes and omits some of them. Among about 140,000 clones listed, around 78% were seen once. Specimen: PBMCs. The origin of the receptors is a woman aged 18-29 years in good health and CMV-seropositive.

The rearrangement uses TRBV2 and TRBJ1-3, with 7 positions matching TRBD1. Germline CDR1 is SNHLY and CDR2 is FYNNEI. Germline trimming cut 6 bases from V and 3 bases from J; bases unmatched to any gene: 5. CDR3 length: 14 amino acids. The CDR3 sequence: CASSLTGVGNTIYF. The CDR3, as DNA: TGTGCCAGCAGCCTTACAGGGGTTGGAAACACCATATATTTT. Supplemented by reference TRBV2 and TRBJ1-3, the full variable domain reads EPEVTQTPSHQVTQMGQEVILRCVPISNHLYFYWYRQILGQKVEFLVSFYNNEISEKSEIFDDQFSVERPDGSNFTLKIRSTKLEDSAMYFCASSLTGVGNTIYFGEGSWLTVV.

V usage is TRBV2 and J usage is TRBJ2-1, with a weak D call TRBD2 (7 bases). The length of the CDR3 is 15 residues. Trimming took 4 bases from V and 4 from J, leaving 14 bases between them. The V gene's germline CDR1 is SNHLY and CDR2 FYNNEI. The DNA for the CDR3 is TGTGCCAGCAGTGTAATGGGGGGGGCGTACAATGAGCAGTTCTTC. It specifies CASSVMGGAYNEQFF.

This chain uses TRBV6-1 with TRBJ2-1; TRBD2 matches at 10 bases. CDR3 length equals 15 residues. After removal of 5 bases from V and 1 base from J, the junction contained 2 bases not matched to a gene. Per germline, CDR1 MNHNS and CDR2 SASEGT. This chain's CDR3 is CASSIAGGSYNEQFF. DNA for the CDR3: TGTGCCAGCAGTATAGCGGGGGGATCCTACAATGAGCAGTTCTTC.

This clone occurred a few times. The rearrangement joins TRBV4-3 to TRBJ1-1, with D tentatively TRBD1 (5 bases). With 0 bases removed from V and 4 bases from J, the gap between germline ends came to 15 bases. The V gene's germline CDR1 is LGHNA and CDR2 YSLEER. CDR3 size: 16 residues. This chain's CDR3 is CASSQDSQEGPTEAFF. CDR3 in DNA: TGCGCCAGCAGCCAAGATTCCCAGGAGGGGCCCACTGAAGCTTTCTTT.

The chain joins TRBV9 to TRBJ1-2; a possible D gene is TRBD1 (6 bases). CDR3 length equals 16 residues. The germline gives CDR1 SGDLS, CDR2 YYNGEE. With 0 bases removed from V and 6 bases from J, the gap between germline ends came to 18 bases. CDR3 amino acids: CASSVGNQGRRDGYTF. CDR3 in DNA: TGTGCCAGCAGCGTAGGGAATCAGGGGCGCCGGGATGGCTACACCTTC.

V usage is TRBV4-3 and J usage is TRBJ2-2; maybe TRBD1 (5 bases). The germline V and J ends were trimmed by 0 bases and 10 bases, with 12 bases remaining between them. In germline, CDR1 is LGHNA, CDR2 YSLEER. The CDR3 spans 14 residues. CDR3 residues: CASSQDQGTPELFF. Written as DNA, the CDR3 is TGCGCCAGCAGCCAAGATCAGGGAACCCCGGAGCTGTTTTTT.

CDR3 residues: CASSIARGFGEKLFF. DNA of the CDR3: TGTGCCAGTAGTATAGCGCGGGGATTCGGGGAAAAACTGTTTTTT. The genes are TRBV19 and TRBJ1-4, with unresolved D. The V gene lost 1 base and the J gene lost 8 bases, with 14 bases spanning the gap. CDR3 size: 15 residues. Germline V CDR1 and CDR2: LNHDA, SQIVND (reference sequence). The full variable domain, rest sourced from reference TRBV19 and TRBJ1-4, is DGGITQSPKYLFRKEGQNVTLSCEQNLNHDAMYWYRQDPGQGLRLIYYSQIVNDFQKGDIAEGYSVSREKKESFPLTVTSAQKNPTAFYLCASSIARGFGEKLFFGSGTQLSVL.

The rearrangement links TRBV6-1 to TRBJ1-4, with D unclear. This CDR3 has 14 amino acids. V was cut by 4 bases and J by 7 bases, with 13 bases left in between. Germline-derived CDR1 and CDR2 are MNHNS and SASEGT. The CDR3 reads CASSGGLRGEKLFF. Here the CDR3 DNA reads TGTGCCAGCAGTGGAGGGTTACGGGGTGAAAAACTGTTTTTT.

This clone was detected only a few times. This chain links TRBV5-6 with TRBJ1-6, with 10 nucleotides matching TRBD1. V shed 5 bases and J 9 bases; nucleotides not matched to a gene: 11. The CDR3 runs to 16 residues. Germline V gene data show CDR1 as SGHDT and CDR2 as YYEEEE. The CDR3 DNA reads TGTGCCAGCAGTGGGCGGGGGACAGGGGCCATTTCACCCCTCCACTTT. This translates into CASSGRGTGAISPLHF.

The chain uses TRBV5-1 and TRBJ2-3; 10 bases are shared with TRBD1. Germline V gene lookup returns CDR1 SGHRS and CDR2 YFSETQ. After removal of 3 bases from V and 2 bases from J, the junction contained 15 bases not matched to a gene. The CDR3 is 19 amino acids. The CDR3 coding sequence is TGCGCCAGCAGCTCGGAGGGGACAGGGGTCCTACGGGTCACAGATACGCAGTATTTT. Translated: CASSSEGTGVLRVTDTQYF. Supplemented by reference TRBV5-1 and TRBJ2-3, the full variable domain reads KAGVTQTPRYLIKTRGQQVTLSCSPISGHRSVSWYQQTPGQGLQFLFEYFSETQRNKGNFPGRFSGRQFSNSRSEMNVSTLELGDSALYLCASSSEGTGVLRVTDTQYFGPGTRLTVL.

In the case of this clone: Other DNA sequences in the same sample also yield this CDR3. V is TRBV5-4 and J is TRBJ2-7, with D possibly being TRBD2 (6 bases). The V gene lost 1 base and the J gene lost 2 bases, with 7 bases spanning the gap. The CDR3 totals 13 residues. CDR1 and CDR2 from the germline V gene are SGHNT and YYREEE (reference sequence). In nucleotides, the CDR3 is TGTGCCAGCAGCTTGCGGGGGACCTACGAGCAGTACTTC. Protein product: CASSLRGTYEQYF.

There are a few counts of this clone. The chain combines TRBV6-1 with TRBJ1-2, with D possibly TRBD1 on 5 matching bases. Trimming stripped 0 bases from V and 4 bases from J, with 9 bases between. Germline V CDR1 and CDR2: MNHNS, SASEGT. CDR3 size: 14 residues. The CDR3 region is CASSEAMGLYGYTF. CDR3 in DNA: TGTGCCAGCAGTGAAGCGATGGGACTCTATGGCTACACCTTC.

This chain links TRBV7-2 with TRBJ2-1; 8 nucleotides agree with TRBD1. The junction had 7 bases not matched to a gene; V was cut back by 5 bases and J by 7 bases. The CDR3 contains 14 residues. Germline lookup yields CDR1 SGHTA and CDR2 FQGNSA. Here the CDR3 DNA reads TGTGCCAGCAGCCGTGATCAGGGGGCAAATGAGCAGTTCTTC. Its translation is CASSRDQGANEQFF. The whole variable domain, filled in from reference TRBV7-2 and TRBJ2-1, reads GAGVSQSPSNKVTEKGKDVELRCDPISGHTALYWYRQSLGQGLEFLIYFQGNSAPDKSGLPSDRFSAERTGGSVSTLTIQRTQQEDSAVYLCASSRDQGANEQFFGPGTRLTVL.

This clone has just a few counts. The chain is built from TRBV5-5 and TRBJ1-5; a possible D gene is TRBD1 (5 bases). The V and J ends lost 2 bases and 2 bases respectively, with 11 bases between them. This CDR3 has 15 amino acids. Germline V gene data show CDR1 as SGHKS and CDR2 as YYEKEE (reference sequence). The CDR3 nucleotides are TGTGCCAGCAGCTTTGTTGACAGTGGCAATCAGCCCCAGCATTTT. The encoded protein is CASSFVDSGNQPQHF.

The chain couples TRBV10-2 to TRBJ2-5; D gene uncertain. Germline V gives CDR1 WSHSY, CDR2 SAAADI. CDR3 length: 13 amino acids. The germline V and J ends were trimmed by 2 bases and 2 bases, with 6 bases remaining between them. CDR3 bases: TGCGCCAGCAGTGAGCGCAGACAAGAGACCCAGTACTTC. Its protein product is CASSERRQETQYF.

V and J are TRBV6-1 and TRBJ1-5; D remains unclear. V was cut by 0 bases and J by 0 bases, with 18 bases left in between. CDR1 is MNHNS and CDR2 is SASEGT in the germline V gene. CDR3 length: 19 amino acids. The CDR3 spells CASSEAWGKGGNSNQPQHF. The DNA of the CDR3 is TGTGCCAGCAGTGAAGCGTGGGGAAAGGGCGGGAATAGCAATCAGCCCCAGCATTTT.

The chain has TRBV19 and TRBJ2-5; D perhaps matches TRBD2 (6 bases). The V gene's germline CDR1 is LNHDA and CDR2 SQIVND (reference sequence). V dropped 6 bases and J dropped 5 bases, with 22 bases sitting between them. This CDR3 has 16 residues. This CDR3 reads CASSNWGVGVFETQYF. The CDR3, as DNA: TGTGCCAGTAGCAATTGGGGGGTTGGTGTCTTCGAGACCCAGTACTTC. The variable domain in full, with the rest retrieved from reference TRBV19 and TRBJ2-5, is DGGITQSPKYLFRKEGQNVTLSCEQNLNHDAMYWYRQDPGQGLRLIYYSQIVNDFQKGDIAEGYSVSREKKESFPLTVTSAQKNPTAFYLCASSNWGVGVFETQYFGPGTRLLVL.

The V call is TRBV6-5, the J call TRBJ1-2; D perhaps matches TRBD1 (6 bases). There are 14 residues in the CDR3. Trimming stripped 6 bases from V and 3 bases from J, with 14 bases between. Germline CDR1 and CDR2: MNHEY and SVGAGI. CDR3 protein: CASSKGVPYYGYTF. The CDR3 DNA reads TGTGCCAGCAGCAAGGGGGTACCCTACTATGGCTACACCTTC.

This clone has only one observation. Written as DNA, the CDR3 is TGTGCCAGCAGCCCAGCCCGACGGGTAAACTCCTACAATGAGCAGTTCTTC. This codes for CASSPARRVNSYNEQFF. The V call is TRBV5-6, the J call TRBJ2-1; unclear D gene. Germline V CDR1 and CDR2: SGHDT, YYEEEE. V lost 4 bases and J 0 bases, leaving 17 bases between the germline ends. This CDR3 has 17 residues.

The chain uses TRBV6-5 and TRBJ1-1; D uncertain. V dropped 2 bases and J dropped 8 bases, with 12 bases sitting between them. The CDR3 loop spans 13 amino acids. Germline CDR1 MNHEY, CDR2 SVGAGI. In nucleotides, the CDR3 is TGTGCCAGCAGTTACGTCAGATCACTAGAAGCTTTCTTT. Residues: CASSYVRSLEAFF.

This clone occurred a few times. The chain is built from TRBV2 and TRBJ1-6, with D unclear. Germline CDR1 is SNHLY and CDR2 is FYNNEI. Trimming stripped 1 base from V and 9 bases from J, with 13 bases between. CDR3 length: 15 amino acids. The CDR3 DNA reads TGTGCCAGCAGTGAAGGAAGTACAGTCGGTTCACCCCTCCACTTT. It yields the protein CASSEGSTVGSPLHF. The entire variable domain, with the rest obtained from reference TRBV2 and TRBJ1-6, is as follows: EPEVTQTPSHQVTQMGQEVILRCVPISNHLYFYWYRQILGQKVEFLVSFYNNEISEKSEIFDDQFSVERPDGSNFTLKIRSTKLEDSAMYFCASSEGSTVGSPLHFGNGTRLTVT.

This rearrangement joins TRBV30 to TRBJ1-1; D not resolved. V lost 1 base to trimming and J lost 9 bases, with 9 bases between them. Germline V CDR1 and CDR2: GTSNPN, SVGIG (reference sequence). The CDR3 consists of 11 residues. CDR3 coding DNA: TGTGCCTGGAGTGCAGGCCCAAAAGCTTTCTTT. It encodes CAWSAGPKAFF. The full variable domain, with the rest looked up from reference TRBV30 and TRBJ1-1, is SQTIHQWPATLVQPVGSPLSLECTVEGTSNPNLYWYRQAAGRGLQLLFYSVGIGQISSEVPQNLSASRPQDRQFILSSKKLLLSDSGFYLCAWSAGPKAFFGQGTRLTVV.

The chain has TRBV7-9 and TRBJ1-2; 10 nucleotides line up with TRBD1. The V gene end was trimmed by 6 bases and the J gene end by 2 bases; junction bases not matched to a gene: 6. This CDR3 region has 15 residues. The germline V gene has CDR1 SEHNR and CDR2 FQNEAQ (reference sequence). The CDR3 nucleotides read TGTGCCAGCAGTTCCAGGACAGGGGGAAACTATGGCTACACCTTC. It encodes CASSSRTGGNYGYTF.